One sample yielded the 26 T cell receptor beta chains listed below, sequenced in a study of CD8 T cells in ankylosing spondylitis. TCRdb redid the calling of the 5' RACE reads with MiXCR, one entry per CDR3 protein. Altogether about 130,000 distinct CDR3 sequences are present, over 7% being singletons, with the ten largest covering roughly 3.4%. Sequences were obtained from blood, either unsorted or a sorted T cell fraction (not recorded which). The receptors here all came from a male donor with ankylosing spondylitis or in good health (not recorded which).

This clonotype was counted a few times. The genes are TRBV7-2 and TRBJ2-1; TRBD2 matches at 7 bases. The V and J ends lost 5 bases and 4 bases, in that order; junction bases with no gene match: 5. CDR3 size: 14 residues. Per the germline V gene, CDR1 is SGHTA and CDR2 is FQGNSA. The CDR3 loop is CASSAGLVYNEQFF. As DNA, the CDR3 is TGTGCCAGCAGCGCAGGACTAGTTTACAATGAGCAGTTCTTC.

This clonotype was seen only a few times. Here the CDR3 reads CSARDWQGGRGVNPYEQYF. The DNA for the CDR3 is TGCAGTGCTAGAGACTGGCAAGGGGGTCGGGGGGTTAACCCCTACGAGCAGTACTTC. The J gene is TRBJ2-7, the V gene TRBV20-1, with D maybe TRBD2 (7 bases). V gave up 0 bases and J gave up 2 bases, with 26 bases separating them. Germline CDR1 reads DFQATT; CDR2 reads SNEGSKA (reference sequence). There are 19 residues in the CDR3.

There are many counts of this clonotype. V and J are TRBV5-1 and TRBJ2-1; TRBD2 agrees at 14 bases. This CDR3 is 17 amino acids long. Germline V gene data show CDR1 as SGHRS and CDR2 as YFSETQ. V lost 4 bases and J lost 9; bases outside the gene matches: 12. CDR3 sequence reads: CASSPDLWTSGRTEQFF. In nucleotides, the CDR3 is TGCGCCAGCAGCCCAGACCTGTGGACTAGCGGGAGGACTGAGCAGTTCTTC.

The CDR3 DNA is TGCAGTGCTCGAACAGGGGGGGAGCGGGAGACCCAGTACTTC. Its translation is CSARTGGERETQYF. The gene calls are TRBV20-1 and TRBJ2-5, with D possibly being TRBD1 (8 bases). From germline, CDR1 is DFQATT and CDR2 SNEGSKA (reference sequence). This CDR3 region has 14 residues. The V gene lost 5 bases and the J gene lost 5 bases, with 18 bases spanning the gap.

This clonotype occurred many times. The rearrangement uses TRBV20-1 and TRBJ1-4; unclear D gene. The CDR3 extends over 14 amino acids. Germline CDR1 is DFQATT and CDR2 is SNEGSKA (reference sequence). Between the trimmed V and J ends, which lost 1 base and 8 bases, there was a span of 14 bases. The CDR3 here is CSARVVRGLEKLFF. CDR3 in DNA: TGCAGTGCTAGAGTTGTCCGAGGACTAGAAAAACTGTTTTTT.

The chain couples TRBV12-3 or TRBV12-4 to TRBJ2-3; the D gene could be TRBD1 or TRBD2 (6 bases each). V was pared by 6 bases and J by 5 bases, with 18 bases between. The CDR3 is made up of 15 amino acids. CDR3 loop: CASRSGGFGRDTQYF. For the CDR3, the DNA is TGTGCCAGCAGATCCGGGGGCTTCGGGAGAGATACGCAGTATTTT.

This clonotype was seen more than once but under ten times. V gene TRBV7-6 combines with J gene TRBJ2-5; D not resolved. V was clipped by 3 bases and J by 1 base, with 12 bases between them. This CDR3 comprises 15 residues. CDR1 SGHVS and CDR2 FNYEAQ come from the germline V gene. The DNA for the CDR3 is TGTGCCAGCAGCTTTAGTCTGGCGGTCCAAGAGACCCAGTACTTC. This translates into CASSFSLAVQETQYF. Drawing the rest from reference TRBV7-6 and TRBJ2-5, the complete variable domain is GAGVSQSPRYKVTKRGQDVALRCDPISGHVSLYWYRQALGQGPEFLTYFNYEAQQDKSGLPNDRFSAERPEGSISTLTIQRTEQRDSAMYRCASSFSLAVQETQYFGPGTRLLVL.

This clonotype was detected ten times or more. The V and J genes are TRBV7-9 and TRBJ2-1, with TRBD2 matching 11 bases. CDR1 is SEHNR and CDR2 is FQNEAQ in the germline V gene (reference sequence). CDR3 length: 14 amino acids. V dropped 6 bases and J dropped 8; count of bases not matched to a gene: 6. The DNA of the CDR3 is TGTGCCAGCAGACTCCTAGCGGGAGGCGATGAGCAGTTCTTC. Protein product: CASRLLAGGDEQFF.

V usage is TRBV19 and J usage is TRBJ1-4, with 9 bases that match TRBD1. Near its end, the DNA agrees better with TRBJ2-2, so the J call may be wrong. CDR3 length: 13 residues. Germline V CDR1 and CDR2: LNHDA, SQIVND (reference sequence). The CDR3 region has the DNA TGTGCCAGTGCCGGGACAGGGCAGTGGGAGCTGTTTTTT. Translation gives CASAGTGQWELFF.

V and J are TRBV20-1 and TRBJ2-1; D is uncertain. CDR1 and CDR2 from the germline V gene are DFQATT and SNEGSKA (reference sequence). This CDR3 comprises 13 residues. The V and J ends lost 2 bases and 2 bases respectively, with 7 bases between them. The CDR3 protein is CSARPHTYNEQFF. CDR3 in DNA: TGCAGTGCTAGACCCCACACCTACAATGAGCAGTTCTTC.

In its sample, this clonotype was seen many times. J is TRBJ2-3 and V is TRBV3-1; 7 bases agree with TRBD2. CDR3 size: 15 residues. After removal of 7 bases from V and 0 bases from J, the junction contained 7 bases not matched to a gene. The germline CDR1 and CDR2 sequences are LGHDT and YNNKEL (reference sequence). The CDR3: CASNYLAASTDTQYF. The CDR3 nucleotides read TGTGCCAGCAACTACCTAGCGGCCAGCACAGATACGCAGTATTTT.

In nucleotides, the CDR3 is TGTGCCAGCAGCTTAGGTGCGGGACAGGGGAACTATGGCTACACCTTC. This codes for CASSLGAGQGNYGYTF. V is TRBV7-9 and J is TRBJ1-2; 10 nucleotides match TRBD1. CDR3 size: 16 residues. With 1 base clipped from V and 2 bases from J, the junction kept 4 bases outside the gene matches. Germline V lookup: CDR1 SEHNR, CDR2 FQNEAQ (reference sequence).

This clonotype has at least ten counts. This sequence joins TRBV5-6 and TRBJ2-5; 8 nucleotides match TRBD1. V lost 5 bases to trimming and J lost 5 bases; unmatched junction nucleotides: 5. The germline gives CDR1 SGHDT, CDR2 YYEEEE. The CDR3 has 13 amino acids. CDR3 nucleotide sequence: TGTGCCAGCAGTCGGACAGGGTACGAGACCCAGTACTTC. This encodes CASSRTGYETQYF.

The rearrangement uses TRBV18 and TRBJ2-5, with a weak D call TRBD1 (6 bases). The CDR3 is made up of 15 amino acids. The germline V and J ends were trimmed by 2 bases and 5 bases, with 15 bases remaining between them. CDR1 and CDR2 from the germline V gene are KGHSH and LQKENI. The DNA of the CDR3 is TGTGCCAGCTCACCAGGGGGCGGCCTCATGGAGACCCAGTACTTC. It translates to CASSPGGGLMETQYF. Looking up the rest from reference TRBV18 and TRBJ2-5 gives the full variable domain: NAGVMQNPRHLVRRRGQEARLRCSPMKGHSHVYWYRQLPEEGLKFMVYLQKENIIDESGMPKERFSAEFPKEGPSILRIQQVVRGDSAAYFCASSPGGGLMETQYFGPGTRLLVL.

The rearrangement uses TRBV29-1 and TRBJ1-1, with a weak D call TRBD1 (5 bases). CDR1 and CDR2 from the germline V gene are SQVTM and ANQGSEA. CDR3 length equals 13 residues. Trimming took 6 bases from V and 4 from J, leaving 15 bases between them. The CDR3 DNA is TGCAGCGTCGTGCGCGGGGGTGGCACTGAAGCTTTCTTT. As protein: CSVVRGGGTEAFF.

V is TRBV5-1 and J is TRBJ1-2; no clear D. The germline V gene encodes CDR1 SGHRS and CDR2 YFSETQ. The ends were cut back, 2 bases at V and 5 bases at J, with 16 bases in the middle. The CDR3 sequence is 15 residues long. CDR3 DNA: TGCGCCAGCAGCTTATCTGTCAGCACCGGTTATGGCTACACCTTC. Its protein product is CASSLSVSTGYGYTF.

A note on this clonotype: Just one base apart from a much larger clone, this may be a read error. Likely a read error: the CDR3 ends without its conserved phenylalanine or tryptophan. The V and J genes are TRBV7-2 and TRBJ1-2; D is uncertain. The CDR3 length is 12 residues. V dropped 5 bases and J dropped 7 bases, with 11 bases sitting between them. Looked up from germline, CDR1 is SGHTA and CDR2 is FQGNSA. This chain's CDR3 is CASSPPPSGYTS. The CDR3 DNA follows: TGTGCCAGCAGCCCCCCACCTTCTGGCTACACCTCC.

This clonotype was seen repeatedly, ten times or more. The chain links TRBV7-9 to TRBJ2-1, with 15 nucleotides matching TRBD2. V lost 5 bases, J lost 6 bases, and 8 bases stayed unmatched. The length of the CDR3 is 17 residues. Germline assignment: CDR1 SEHNR and CDR2 FQNEAQ (reference sequence). CDR3 in amino acids: CASSETGLAGGVNEQFF. The CDR3 DNA reads TGTGCCAGCAGCGAAACGGGACTAGCGGGAGGCGTCAATGAGCAGTTCTTC.

This clonotype was seen at least ten times. The V and J genes are TRBV20-1 and TRBJ2-1; 7 bases are shared with TRBD2. The trim removed 0 bases at V and 6 bases at J, leaving 14 bases unmatched. Per germline, CDR1 DFQATT and CDR2 SNEGSKA (reference sequence). The CDR3 length is 17 residues. Here the CDR3 reads CSARDTWGGRRGNEQFF. CDR3 DNA sequence: TGCAGTGCTAGAGATACTTGGGGGGGGAGAAGGGGCAATGAGCAGTTCTTC.

This clonotype was observed at least ten times. The rearrangement joins TRBV5-1 to TRBJ2-3; 8 bases are a match to TRBD1. With V trimmed by 0 bases and J by 2 bases, 5 bases remained unmatched. The CDR3 consists of 16 residues. CDR1 and CDR2 from the germline V gene are SGHRS and YFSETQ. The chain's CDR3 is CASSLAGTGATDTQYF. CDR3 nucleotides: TGCGCCAGCAGCTTGGCCGGGACAGGAGCCACAGATACGCAGTATTTT.

This clonotype was seen many times. The DNA for the CDR3 is TGCAGTTCAGCCCAGGGCGGGAGCCCAGATACGCAGTATTTT. Protein: CSSAQGGSPDTQYF. V and J are TRBV29-1 and TRBJ2-3; 7 bases map to TRBD2. Germline CDR1 is SQVTM and CDR2 is ANQGSEA. The CDR3 is 14 residues long.

This clonotype was observed many times. The V gene is TRBV20-1, the J gene TRBJ2-1, with a weak D call TRBD2 (5 bases). CDR3 length: 11 amino acids. From germline, CDR1 is DFQATT and CDR2 SNEGSKA (reference sequence). This chain's CDR3 is CSPMRGNEQFF. The CDR3 nucleotides read TGCAGCCCTATGCGAGGGAATGAGCAGTTCTTC.

The rearrangement uses TRBV20-1 and TRBJ1-1, with D tentatively TRBD1 (5 bases). The germline V gene has CDR1 DFQATT and CDR2 SNEGSKA (reference sequence). The CDR3 covers 15 residues. V lost 3 bases to trimming and J lost 1 base, with 15 bases between them. As DNA, the CDR3 is TGCAGTGCTAGGGTTGGGGCCAGGTGGAACACTGAAGCTTTCTTT. It is translated as CSARVGARWNTEAFF.

The sample holds many counts of this clonotype. The chain carries TRBV7-6 and TRBJ2-3; 8 bases line up with TRBD2. The ends lost 5 bases at V and 4 bases at J; junction bases unmatched: 11. The CDR3 spans 16 residues. Germline V gene lookup returns CDR1 SGHVS and CDR2 FNYEAQ. The CDR3 DNA reads as TGTGCCAGCAGCCCGTCCCCGGGAGGGTTGGCAGATACGCAGTATTTT. It codes for CASSPSPGGLADTQYF.

The rearrangement joins TRBV7-8 to TRBJ2-1; 8 bases are a match to TRBD1. CDR1 is SGHVS and CDR2 is FQNEAQ in the germline V gene. The CDR3 has 14 residues. V was clipped by 5 bases and J by 7 bases; unmatched bases: 7. CDR3 sequence (DNA): TGTGCCAGCAGCCCAACCAGGGGGCTAAATGAGCAGTTCTTC. Protein sequence: CASSPTRGLNEQFF.

This rearrangement joins TRBV9 to TRBJ2-1; 7 bases align to TRBD2. V lost 0 bases and J lost 7; bases outside the gene matches: 4. The CDR3 sequence is 14 residues long. Germline V gene sequence: CDR1 SGDLS, CDR2 YYNGEE. The CDR3 sequence is CASSVGSGRNEQFF. For the CDR3, the DNA is TGTGCCAGCAGCGTAGGTAGCGGGCGTAATGAGCAGTTCTTC. The full variable domain, in which reference TRBV9 and TRBJ2-1 provide the parts outside the CDR3, is DSGVTQTPKHLITATGQRVTLRCSPRSGDLSVYWYQQSLDQGLQFLIQYYNGEERAKGNILERFSAQQFPDLHSELNLSSLELGDSALYFCASSVGSGRNEQFFGPGTRLTVL.